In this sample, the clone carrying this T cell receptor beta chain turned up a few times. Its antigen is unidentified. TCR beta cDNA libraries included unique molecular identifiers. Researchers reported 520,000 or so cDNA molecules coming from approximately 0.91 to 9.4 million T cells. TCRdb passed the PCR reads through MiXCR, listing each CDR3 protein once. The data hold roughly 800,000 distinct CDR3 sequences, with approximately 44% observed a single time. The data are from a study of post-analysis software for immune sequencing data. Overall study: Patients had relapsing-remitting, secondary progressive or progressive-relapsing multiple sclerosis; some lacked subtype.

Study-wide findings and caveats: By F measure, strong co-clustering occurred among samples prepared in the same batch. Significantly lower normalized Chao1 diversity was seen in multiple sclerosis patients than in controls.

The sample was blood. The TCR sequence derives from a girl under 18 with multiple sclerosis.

CDR3 DNA sequence: TGTGCCAGCAGCCCCGGGACAGGGCTCGAGCAGTACTTC. Residues: CASSPGTGLEQYF. The V call is TRBV27, the J call TRBJ2-7; TRBD1 agrees at 9 bases. This CDR3 is built from 13 residues. Germline assignment: CDR1 MNHEY and CDR2 SMNVEV (reference sequence). V lost 6 bases to trimming and J lost 6 bases; unmatched junction nucleotides: 6.